This is a list of T cell receptor beta chains from one sample in a study of cytomegalovirus exposure and HLA in healthy donors. Profiling relied on immunoSEQ multiplex PCR, and the TCRdb table lists in-frame clones only, not all of them. The sample records around 100,000 clones, about 60% being singletons. The sequencing sample was made of PBMCs. Receptors originate from a human donor in good health. The CDR3 runs from the conserved cysteine through the conserved F or W. Each record gives: V gene, CDR3 protein.

TRBV10-3 | CAISETSGRAADTQYF
TRBV29-1 | CSVGGGETQYF
TRBV5-4 | CASSWDRVNTEAFF
TRBV27 | CASTPARGVRSSYEQYF
TRBV7-9 | CASSLGGQGVNEKLFF
TRBV7-9 | CASLSDRGAGNSYEQYF
TRBV4-2 | CASSPRATQNIQYF
TRBV7-9 | CASSSRQEAYNEQFF
TRBV27 | CATSIIIAGGINTGELFF
TRBV6-5 | CASSYYRGSYGYTF
TRBV6-1 | CASTRDSNQPQHF
TRBV27 | CASSFRGGDQPQHF
TRBV6-1 | CASSEGLTGVFGNTIYF
TRBV30 | CAWSGRQKAFF
TRBV4-1 | CASSQDPAGALLAEQFF
TRBV15 | CATSRDLSGELFF
TRBV7-2 | CASSLLISGNTIYF
TRBV4-1 | CASSLSTGSGTEAFF
TRBV5-1 | CASSLGAGVDYNEQFF
TRBV6-4 | CASSDSSEGAKDTQYF
TRBV5-1 | CASSLVVGLDNEQFF
TRBV5-8 | CASSLGFKEQGISGNQPQHF
TRBV28 | CASSLVGAGLSFKRSTYNEQFF
TRBV19 | CASSRTGGTEAFF
TRBV2 | CASSEEGYQPQHF
TRBV30 | CAWSGGGFYNSPLHF
TRBV10-3 | CAIREPGAASTEAFF
TRBV2 | CASSVVAGDTQYF
TRBV19 | CASSFSGNSYEQYF
TRBV20-1 | CSGGWDTEAFF
TRBV10-2 | CASSAGNQETQYF
TRBV6-1 | CASSGVGGGYEQYF
TRBV27 | CASSFGDRSYEQYF
TRBV11-2 | CASSLAGVPEQYF
TRBV19 | CASRPPVGGDSNQPQHF
TRBV28 | CASSLGGGNQPQHF
TRBV28 | CASSHGSPYEQYF
TRBV7-9 | CSSSLGGETQYF
TRBV7-9 | CASSLPRSSGKNTGELFF
TRBV28 | CASSEQGRTDTQYF
TRBV5-1 | CASSPGGTDTQYF
TRBV5-1 | CASSLGSGVGEQFF
TRBV2 | CASTVKGGFSPLHF
TRBV19 | CASSGPDRAHDGYTF
TRBV18 | CASSPGGASTDTQYF
TRBV6-1 | CASSEVPREYF
TRBV14 | CASSQTRNYGYTF
TRBV30 | CAWSAGQQYQETQYF
TRBV6-1 | CASSEPRQGSLAEAFF
TRBV9 | CAGSERRGPTYNEQFF
TRBV7-3 | CASSLRGSWDEQFF
TRBV6-1 | CASSEVPTGLSGNTIYF
TRBV27 | CASSRAGYGYTF
TRBV6-8 | CASNPSGTGNLCSGNTIYF
TRBV2 | CASSPPGQGRYSNQPQHF
TRBV5-1 | CASSLVTETDTQYF
TRBV7-9 | CASSLSPAAGEQYF
TRBV30 | CAWSVPASGSREQFF
TRBV28 | CASRISGRIAGFYEQYF